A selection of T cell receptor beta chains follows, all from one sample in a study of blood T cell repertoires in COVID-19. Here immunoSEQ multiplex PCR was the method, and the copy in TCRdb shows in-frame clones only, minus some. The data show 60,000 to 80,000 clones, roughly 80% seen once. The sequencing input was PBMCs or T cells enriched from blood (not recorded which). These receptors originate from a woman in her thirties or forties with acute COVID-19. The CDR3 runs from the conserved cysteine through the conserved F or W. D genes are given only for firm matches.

cdr3_nt: TGCGCCAGCAGCTTGGTTACCAGGGATGGCTACACCTTC; cdr3_aa: CASSLVTRDGYTF; v_call: TRBV5-1; cdr3_length: 13; d_call: NA; j_call: TRBJ1-2
cdr3_nt: TGTGCCAGCAGTCCCGGGGGGCCAGGCACTGAAGCTTTCTTT; cdr3_aa: CASSPGGPGTEAFF; v_call: TRBV6-5; cdr3_length: 14; d_call: NA; j_call: TRBJ1-1
cdr3_nt: TGTGCCAGTAGTATCAACAGGGGTTTCGTAGCTTTCTTT; cdr3_aa: CASSINRGFVAFF; v_call: TRBV19; cdr3_length: 13; d_call: TRBD1; j_call: TRBJ1-1
cdr3_nt: TGTGCCACAGAATCAGGGGGAGGTCAGCCCCAGCATTTT; cdr3_aa: CATESGGGQPQHF; v_call: TRBV24-1; cdr3_length: 13; d_call: TRBD1; j_call: TRBJ1-5
cdr3_nt: TGCGCCAGCAGACAGGGACATGACTCTGGAAACACCATATATTTT; cdr3_aa: CASRQGHDSGNTIYF; v_call: TRBV5-1; cdr3_length: 15; d_call: NA; j_call: TRBJ1-3
cdr3_nt: TGTGCCAGTAGTTTGACAGGGACGGGAGGCTACACCTTC; cdr3_aa: CASSLTGTGGYTF; v_call: TRBV19; cdr3_length: 13; d_call: TRBD1; j_call: TRBJ1-2
cdr3_nt: TGTGCCAGCAGTTTCTCGAACCTACAGGTTTACAATGAGCAGTTCTTC; cdr3_aa: CASSFSNLQVYNEQFF; v_call: TRBV28; cdr3_length: 16; d_call: NA; j_call: TRBJ2-1
cdr3_nt: TGCGCCAGCAGTCAACCGGCAATGGCCGCGGCGGGGCCCTACAATGAGCAGTTCTTC; cdr3_aa: CASSQPAMAAAGPYNEQFF; v_call: TRBV23-1; cdr3_length: 19; d_call: NA; j_call: TRBJ2-1
cdr3_nt: TGTGCTACAGTAAGTGGGCCACGGATCAATCAGCCCCAGCATTTT; cdr3_aa: CATVSGPRINQPQHF; v_call: TRBV19; cdr3_length: 15; d_call: NA; j_call: TRBJ1-5
cdr3_nt: TGTGCCAGCAGCGTAGTGATCCTTTCTTCGGGAGGCCTGAACACTGAAGCTTTCTTT; cdr3_aa: CASSVVILSSGGLNTEAFF; v_call: TRBV9; cdr3_length: 19; d_call: NA; j_call: TRBJ1-1
cdr3_nt: TGTGCCAGCAGTGAATTGGGCAACTCTGGAAACACCATATATTTT; cdr3_aa: CASSELGNSGNTIYF; v_call: TRBV2; cdr3_length: 15; d_call: NA; j_call: TRBJ1-3
cdr3_nt: TGTGCCACCAGCAGAGCAGGGGATATCTATGGCTACACCTTC; cdr3_aa: CATSRAGDIYGYTF; v_call: TRBV15; cdr3_length: 14; d_call: NA; j_call: TRBJ1-2